Listed below are T cell receptor beta chains from one sample, sequenced in a study of vaccination effects on CD4 cells after COVID-19. TCRdb keeps only in-frame clones here, not all; method: immunoSEQ multiplex PCR. Counted here are 7,500 to 10,000 clones, 65% to 80% occurring once; the ten biggest clones make up 10% to 14%. These receptors' antigens are unknown. The sequenced sample was CD4+ T cells from PBMCs cultured without peptide, obtained after COVID-19 vaccination. The receptors were sampled from a human donor who received a COVID-19 vaccine. Both conserved end residues are part of each CDR3. Each record gives: V gene, D gene, clone size, J gene, CDR3 DNA, CDR3 protein. The D gene is left open where the match is weak. Rows may omit the clone size; those that give it use once, few, many or a size class.

TRBV18,TRBD2,-,TRBJ2-3,TGTGCCAGCTCACCACCCCCTCGGGGGCGGGGGGCTACAGATACGCAGTATTTT,CASSPPPRGRGATDTQYF
TRBV6-5,-,once,TRBJ2-7,TGTGCCAGCTTTGGTTGGTACACCTACGAGCAGTACTTC,CASFGWYTYEQYF
TRBV7-9,TRBD1,-,TRBJ2-3,TGTGCCAGCAGCCCCGGGACAGGGAAAAGCACAGATACGCAGTATTTT,CASSPGTGKSTDTQYF
TRBV10-3,TRBD2,-,TRBJ2-7,TGTGCCACGGGGGGGTCCTACGAGCAGTACTTC,CATGGSYEQYF
TRBV2,-,-,TRBJ1-5,TGTGCCAGCAGTCCCACAGGACGGGGAGGCGGCAATCAGCCCCAGCATTTT,CASSPTGRGGGNQPQHF
TRBV10-3,TRBD1,-,TRBJ1-6,TGTGCCATCACCGAGACAGGGGCTAATTCACCCCTCCACTTT,CAITETGANSPLHF
TRBV30,-,-,TRBJ1-1,TGTGCCTGGAGTGTAGGGGCCTACACTGAAGCTTTCTTT,CAWSVGAYTEAFF
TRBV27,TRBD1,once,TRBJ2-7,TGTGCCAGCAGTCCACGAAGATTACAGGGGGAAAACTCCTACGAGCAGTACTTC,CASSPRRLQGENSYEQYF
TRBV6-2/TRBV6-3,TRBD2,-,TRBJ2-7,TGTGCCAGCAGCTATAGCGGGGGCCTCTACGAGCAGTACTTC,CASSYSGGLYEQYF
TRBV30,TRBD2,-,TRBJ2-3,TGTGCCTGGAGTTTAACCACGGGACTAGCGGGGGGCGCGGATACGCAGTATTTT,CAWSLTTGLAGGADTQYF
TRBV7-9,-,few,TRBJ1-5,TGTGCCAGCAGCACAACCACAGGGCCAAGGCAGCCCCAGCATTTT,CASSTTTGPRQPQHF
TRBV4-2,-,few,TRBJ1-6,TGTGCCAGCAGCCAAGATTTTGGGAAGGGGCGAAGGGATTCACCCCTCCACTTT,CASSQDFGKGRRDSPLHF
TRBV29-1,-,-,TRBJ1-1,TGCAGCGTTGAAGATTGGGCCCCGACGAACACTGAAGCTTTCTTT,CSVEDWAPTNTEAFF
TRBV25-1,-,-,TRBJ2-2,TGTGCCAGCAGTGAATCCCCTGGCAGGACTGGCGGGGAGCTGTTTTTT,CASSESPGRTGGELFF
TRBV24-1,-,-,TRBJ1-2,TGTGCCACCAGTCAGGCAAGAAACTATGGCTACACCTTC,CATSQARNYGYTF
TRBV3-1/TRBV3-2,TRBD2,few,TRBJ2-2,TGTGCCAGCCGTAGGACTAGCGGGAACACCGGGGAGCTGTTTTTT,CASRRTSGNTGELFF
TRBV6-2/TRBV6-3,-,-,TRBJ2-5,TGTGCCAGCAGTTACTCGGCCACCGGGACATATCAAGAGACCCAGTACTTC,CASSYSATGTYQETQYF
TRBV27,-,-,TRBJ2-3,TGTGCCAGCAGTCCAGCAAAGACAGATACGCAGTATTTT,CASSPAKTDTQYF
TRBV10-3,TRBD1,-,TRBJ2-2,TGTGCCATCAGTGAGTCGACTCGGGGGACAGGGATATCCGGGGAGCTGTTTTTT,CAISESTRGTGISGELFF
TRBV5-6,TRBD1,-,TRBJ2-1,TGTGCCAGCAGACGGGACAGGCTAGGGCAGTTCTTC,CASRRDRLGQFF
TRBV11-3,TRBD2,-,TRBJ2-1,TGTGCCAGCAGCTACTCAGGGACTAGCGGGGGATCTACAAACAATGAGCAGTTCTTC,CASSYSGTSGGSTNNEQFF
TRBV2,-,-,TRBJ2-7,TGTGCCAGCAGGAAGGACTCTCCCTCCTACGAGCAGTACTTC,CASRKDSPSYEQYF
TRBV18,-,-,TRBJ1-5,TGTGCCAGCTCACAAGATTATTCGCGTCAGCCCCAGCATTTT,CASSQDYSRQPQHF
TRBV4-1,-,-,TRBJ2-1,TGCGCCAGCAGCCCTTTTCACATGATCTACAATGAGCAGTTCTTC,CASSPFHMIYNEQFF
TRBV7-9,-,few,TRBJ1-4,TGTGCCAGCTCCAGGGCTGAAAAACTGTTTTTT,CASSRAEKLFF
TRBV7-2,-,-,TRBJ1-2,TGTGCCAGCAGCTCTAGGGGAGGGTCGGACCTCCTAGGGGGCTACACCTTC,CASSSRGGSDLLGGYTF
TRBV27,TRBD1,-,TRBJ1-6,TGTGCCAGCAGTTTATCCCAGGGGGCTTCACCCCTCCACTTT,CASSLSQGASPLHF
TRBV11-2,TRBD1,-,TRBJ1-1,TGTGCCAGCAGCTCATCAGGGGGGGTGAACACTGAAGCTTTCTTT,CASSSSGGVNTEAFF
TRBV30,TRBD2,once,TRBJ2-7,TGTGCCTGGAGGCGACGGGGGGGACCTGGAGTCTACGAGCAGTACTTC,CAWRRRGGPGVYEQYF
TRBV6-5,-,-,TRBJ1-1,TGTGCCAGCAGTTACTCGGAATTCCGGGGGAACACTGAAGCTTTCTTT,CASSYSEFRGNTEAFF
TRBV6-5,TRBD1,-,TRBJ1-1,TGTGCCAGCAGTTTAAGGACAGGGGCGAACACTGAAGCTTTCTTT,CASSLRTGANTEAFF
TRBV7-2,-,-,TRBJ2-5,TGTGCCAGCAGCTTCGACACACTCCAAGAGACCCAGTACTTC,CASSFDTLQETQYF
TRBV4-2,-,-,TRBJ2-3,TGTGCCAGCAGCCAAGAATTATTTGGGGAAGATACGCAGTATTTT,CASSQELFGEDTQYF
TRBV12-5,-,-,TRBJ2-7,TGTGCTAGTAAACCCCCCGGGACGTATACCTACGAGCAGTACTTC,CASKPPGTYTYEQYF
TRBV11-2,-,-,TRBJ2-7,TGTGCCAGCAGCTTAGTGGGCGGGACCTACGAGCAGTACTTC,CASSLVGGTYEQYF
TRBV19,-,few,TRBJ1-3,TGTGCCAGTAGTATGATGAGTACCTCTGGAAACACCATATATTTT,CASSMMSTSGNTIYF
TRBV6-6,TRBD1,-,TRBJ2-7,TGTGCCAGCAGTTCCCGGGACAGGCCCTCTTCCTACGAGCAGTACTTC,CASSSRDRPSSYEQYF
TRBV7-8,-,-,TRBJ2-2,TGTTTCTCAGCGGAAATGAACACCGGGGAGCTGTTTTTT,CFSAEMNTGELFF
TRBV7-2,-,-,TRBJ2-1,TGTGCCAGCAGTCGAGAGTGGGGGGGCCCTGAGCAGTTCTTC,CASSREWGGPEQFF
TRBV18,-,few,TRBJ1-3,TGTGCCAGCTCCCGGGACCCCGCTTGGATCGGAAACACCATATATTTT,CASSRDPAWIGNTIYF
TRBV10-3,-,-,TRBJ2-7,TGTGCCATCAGGGACCTGAGCGACGAGCAGTACTTC,CAIRDLSDEQYF
TRBV11-2,TRBD1,-,TRBJ1-1,TGTGCCAGCAGCCCCCTGGGACAGGGTGAGGCTTTCTTT,CASSPLGQGEAFF
TRBV29-1,-,-,TRBJ2-7,TGCAGCGCGACGACAACCACATACGAGCAGTACTTC,CSATTTTYEQYF
TRBV11-2,TRBD1,-,TRBJ2-3,TGTGCCAGCAGCCGAGACAGGGGCGCAGATACGCAGTATTTT,CASSRDRGADTQYF
TRBV5-1,-,-,TRBJ1-4,TGCGCCAGCAGCTTGGGGCGGGTTACTAATGAAAAACTGTTTTTT,CASSLGRVTNEKLFF